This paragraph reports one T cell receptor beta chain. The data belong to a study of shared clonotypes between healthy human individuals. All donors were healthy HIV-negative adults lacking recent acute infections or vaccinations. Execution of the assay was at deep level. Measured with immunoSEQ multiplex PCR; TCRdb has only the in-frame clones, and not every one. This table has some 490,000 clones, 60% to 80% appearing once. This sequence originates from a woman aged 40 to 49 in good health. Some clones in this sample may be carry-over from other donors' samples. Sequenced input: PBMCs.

Here the CDR3 reads CASSTGHTEAFF. Here the CDR3 DNA reads TGTGCCAGCTCGACAGGACACACTGAAGCTTTCTTT. The chain is built from TRBV6-1 and TRBJ1-1; weak D call: TRBD1 (6 bases). V was shortened by 8 bases and J by 3 bases, with 10 bases between the two germline ends. The CDR3 extends over 12 amino acids. Germline-derived CDR1 and CDR2 are MNHNS and SASEGT.